This T cell receptor (beta chain) was obtained from a study of T cells expressing NK-cell markers (dated by TCRdb to between 2020 and 2021). For the wider study: TCR beta-chain repertoires were profiled in sorted CD3+CD56+NKG2C+, CD3+CD56+NKG2C- and CD3+CD56-NKG2C+ T-cell subsets from fewer than 10 donors. The eight sequenced donors were randomly selected healthy volunteers, three men and five women. Among the eight sequenced donors, seven were HCMV-seropositive and one was HCMV-seronegative. Libraries were sequenced as 2 x 150 bp reads on Illumina HiSeq 2000/2500, MiSeq or NextSeq.

Remarks on this clonotype: Its antigen is still unknown.

Sequencing was performed on an Illumina HiSeq 2000. The TCR beta cDNA libraries were made using 5'RACE template switching, a step that added both a universal primer site and unique molecular identifiers. cDNA synthesis was primed from the TCR beta constant segment and was followed by two successive PCR amplification steps. Per the authors' processing: MIGEC was used to demultiplex reads and group reads by UMI, and MiTCR was used to assemble and quantify clonotypes. To remove erroneous sequences, TCR cDNA sequences were retained only when supported by two or more reads. The tcR package was used for downstream repertoire analysis, and clonotypes were matched between fractions using CDR3 nucleotide sequence together with V segment. VDJmatch was used to annotate antigen specificity against VDJdb, with one amino acid substitution allowed in CDR3. After the reads were reprocessed by TCRdb, one entry was made per CDR3 protein sequence, with no DNA. The V and J calls and clone size come from TCRdb's table, not from the authors' own analysis. The data table for this sample lists more than 250,000 distinct CDR3 sequences. Jointly, the top ten make up 0.39% of the sample.

What the work shows at the level of the full study, not this receptor alone: In five to seven donors, the dominant CD3+CD56+NKG2C+ clonotypes were among the top 10 CD8+ clonotypes and accounted for roughly 1.0-7.5% of CD8+ T cells. Whether the expanded NKG2C-expressing T cell clones were specific for HCMV antigens remained unclear. Those dominant clonotypes were again the most abundant among CD3+CD56-NKG2C+ cells in a few donors, at about 25-65%.

HCMV-specific IgG was detected in serum with a commercial ELISA kit to determine HCMV serostatus. Ficoll density gradient centrifugation was used to isolate peripheral blood mononuclear cells from blood. The germline V gene encodes CDR1 KGHDR and CDR2 SFDVKD. From the cysteine up to the phenylalanine, the CDR3 has a length of 14 residues. This entry has no DNA. The chain joins TRBV24-1 to TRBJ2-5; TCRdb indicates TRBD1, and absent DNA this call remains unverified. The TCR sequence derives from a man younger than 30 in good health. Donor details come from another sample of the same person, matched by shared clones. Sequenced: blood T cells: a sorted CD56 or NKG2C T cell subset, CD4+ or CD8+ T cells, or bulk PBMC T cells (not recorded which). The CDR3: CATSDSGAQETQYF.